This TCR beta chain originates from a study of OX40 agonist ivuxolimab in advanced cancers. Overall study results and limits: Low normalized T-cell clonal expansion was additionally recorded for some nonresponders. On average, CD8+ T cells had more expanded clones than CD4+.

Assay used: immunoSEQ multiplex PCR; TCRdb lists only in-frame clones, some missing. This sample has around 69,000 clones, with approximately 83% found just once. Comment on this clone: What it recognizes is unknown.

The input for sequencing was CD4+ or CD8+ T cells sorted from blood, taken in a trial of the OX40 agonist ivuxolimab. The receptor was derived from an adult with an advanced solid tumor such as melanoma, head and neck, liver or kidney cancer.

The CDR3 nucleotides are TGTGCCAGCAGTGGCAGGGGTAGGGGTATGAACACTGAAGCTTTCTTT. As protein: CASSGRGRGMNTEAFF. The chain combines TRBV2 with TRBJ1-1, with a weak D call TRBD1 (6 bases). V lost 4 bases, J lost 0 bases, and 15 bases lay in between. Germline-derived CDR1 and CDR2 are SNHLY and FYNNEI. The CDR3 is made up of 16 amino acids.